These 2 T cell receptor beta chains were sequenced from one sample in a study of control samples from healthy donors and cancer patients (dated by TCRdb to the early 2020s). Libraries were made using the immunoSEQ multiplex PCR assay. What TCRdb holds here is the immuneACCESS table cut down to in-frame rearrangements. Part of the clones is not present; checked against another copy, under half of the missing clones reflect an unresolved V gene, and the others are unexplained. This sample gives about 160,000 clones in total; roughly 93% of them show up just once. The ten largest make up less than 6% of the sample. Sample: blood. These receptors all stem from a man between 18 and 29 years old in good health.

This clone has a single count. J is TRBJ2-2 and V is TRBV5-6; the D is unclear. This CDR3 is built from 13 residues. Germline loops: CDR1 SGHDT, CDR2 YYEEEE. The V and J ends lost 4 bases and 4 bases respectively, with 8 bases between them. Here the CDR3 reads CASSLTSTGELFF. The CDR3 DNA is TGTGCCAGCAGCCTGACCTCCACCGGGGAGCTGTTTTTT.

This sequence joins TRBV24-1 and TRBJ2-7; weak D call: TRBD1 (6 bases). The length of the CDR3 is 14 residues. V lost 2 bases and J 5 bases, leaving 12 bases between the germline ends. Germline V lookup: CDR1 KGHDR, CDR2 SFDVKD. As DNA, the CDR3 is TGTGCCACCAGTGATTACACAGGGAAGGACGAGCAGTACTTC. Its translation: CATSDYTGKDEQYF.